Listed below are T cell receptor beta chains from one sample, sequenced in a study of shared clonotypes between healthy human individuals. This table comes from immunoSEQ multiplex PCR, and its TCRdb copy is limited to in-frame clones, with some not included. This sample has roughly 380,000 clones, with 96% found just once. Sample: memory CD8+ T cells sorted from blood. Receptors originate from a man aged 25 to 40 in good health. Each CDR3 is given with its conserved first and last residue. Fields, in order: V gene, J gene, CDR3 protein.

v_call: TRBV11-2
j_call: TRBJ1-5
cdr3_aa: CASSHNMGPKHF

v_call: TRBV15
j_call: TRBJ2-7
cdr3_aa: CATSRGGQGPIEQYF

v_call: TRBV4-1
j_call: TRBJ2-1
cdr3_aa: CASSDPFDRVGQFF

v_call: TRBV5-4
j_call: TRBJ2-5
cdr3_aa: CASSHPGYQETQYF

v_call: TRBV15
j_call: TRBJ2-5
cdr3_aa: CATSRVYRAGETQYF

v_call: TRBV19
j_call: TRBJ2-7
cdr3_aa: CASSIFIGGEQYF

v_call: TRBV9
j_call: TRBJ1-1
cdr3_aa: CASSEGNTEAFF

v_call: TRBV5-8
j_call: TRBJ2-2
cdr3_aa: CASSLRATGELFF

v_call: TRBV2
j_call: TRBJ2-5
cdr3_aa: CASRDFQETQYF

v_call: TRBV5-4
j_call: TRBJ2-5
cdr3_aa: CASSLVGEGWETQYF

v_call: TRBV7-8
j_call: TRBJ2-5
cdr3_aa: CASSSRQTSETQYF

v_call: TRBV4-2
j_call: TRBJ1-3
cdr3_aa: CASSQDSLRAGHSGNTIYF

v_call: TRBV25-1
j_call: TRBJ2-2
cdr3_aa: CASTIAGGSGELFF

v_call: TRBV27
j_call: TRBJ2-2
cdr3_aa: CATQGTGELFF

v_call: TRBV9
j_call: TRBJ2-1
cdr3_aa: CASSVNTLSYNEQFF

v_call: TRBV28
j_call: TRBJ1-3
cdr3_aa: CASTTQVGGNTIYF

v_call: TRBV7-9
j_call: TRBJ2-3
cdr3_aa: CASSQGHTKSTDTQYF

v_call: TRBV5-1
j_call: TRBJ2-7
cdr3_aa: CASSFWTWGEKQYF

v_call: TRBV30
j_call: TRBJ1-6
cdr3_aa: CAWSTPGVFVRSPLHF

v_call: TRBV18
j_call: TRBJ2-3
cdr3_aa: CASSIQGTDTQYF

v_call: TRBV7-8
j_call: TRBJ2-2
cdr3_aa: CASSIKSTGELFF

v_call: TRBV11-3
j_call: TRBJ2-1
cdr3_aa: CASSPTTGRAYNEQFF

v_call: TRBV2
j_call: TRBJ2-5
cdr3_aa: CASTDRVPEETQYF

v_call: TRBV7-8
j_call: TRBJ1-5
cdr3_aa: CASSLQGGRNQPQHF

v_call: TRBV4-1
j_call: TRBJ2-1
cdr3_aa: CASSQDVSLYNEQFF

v_call: TRBV15
j_call: TRBJ2-1
cdr3_aa: CATSRHSGTSNEQFF

v_call: TRBV6-1
j_call: TRBJ2-4
cdr3_aa: CASTERTIRNIQYF

v_call: TRBV7-2
j_call: TRBJ2-1
cdr3_aa: CASSLIRARDNEQFF

v_call: TRBV14
j_call: TRBJ2-3
cdr3_aa: CASSQDRHTQYF

v_call: TRBV12-5
j_call: TRBJ2-2
cdr3_aa: CASGLVRGTFNTGELFF

v_call: TRBV5-1
j_call: TRBJ2-5
cdr3_aa: CASSRITGTQETQYF

v_call: TRBV7-2
j_call: TRBJ2-4
cdr3_aa: CASSLPSGAKNIQYF

v_call: TRBV6-1
j_call: TRBJ2-5
cdr3_aa: CASKRGVGPETQYF

v_call: TRBV28
j_call: TRBJ2-5
cdr3_aa: CASSSGTRRTQETQYF

v_call: TRBV14
j_call: TRBJ1-2
cdr3_aa: CASSSQPYGYTF

v_call: TRBV18
j_call: TRBJ2-1
cdr3_aa: CASSPLSPGRDSYNEQFF

v_call: TRBV7-9
j_call: TRBJ1-3
cdr3_aa: CASSPRQGVQSYF

v_call: TRBV6-5
j_call: TRBJ1-5
cdr3_aa: CASSPSTGINPQHF

v_call: TRBV6-1
j_call: TRBJ2-7
cdr3_aa: CASRRLSSYEQYF

v_call: TRBV7-9
j_call: TRBJ2-7
cdr3_aa: CASSPSGGVSSYEQYF

v_call: TRBV28
j_call: TRBJ2-1
cdr3_aa: CATSVHEQFF

v_call: TRBV5-1
j_call: TRBJ2-1
cdr3_aa: CASSATVGGSSYNEQFF

v_call: TRBV27
j_call: TRBJ1-2
cdr3_aa: CASSLLRPARKDGYTF